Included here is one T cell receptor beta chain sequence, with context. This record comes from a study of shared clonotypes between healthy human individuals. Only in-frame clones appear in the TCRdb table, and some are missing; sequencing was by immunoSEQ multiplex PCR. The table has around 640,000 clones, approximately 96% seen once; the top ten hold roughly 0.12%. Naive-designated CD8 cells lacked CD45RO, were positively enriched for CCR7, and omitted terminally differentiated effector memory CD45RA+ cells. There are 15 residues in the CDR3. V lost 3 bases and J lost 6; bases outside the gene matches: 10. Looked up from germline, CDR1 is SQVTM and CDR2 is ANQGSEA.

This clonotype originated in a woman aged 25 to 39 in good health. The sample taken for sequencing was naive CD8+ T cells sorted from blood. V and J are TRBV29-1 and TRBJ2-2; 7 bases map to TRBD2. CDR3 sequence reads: CSVEGSSGIAGELFF. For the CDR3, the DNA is TGCAGCGTTGAGGGTTCGAGCGGGATTGCCGGGGAGCTGTTTTTT.